What follows are 28 T cell receptor beta chains derived from one specimen sequenced in a study of T cell repertoires in cytomegalovirus infection (dated by TCRdb to about 2019). Sequencing relied on an Illumina HiSeq 1500. TCRdb's own reprocessing of the public reads used fastp at Q25 and MiXCR and kept productive beta chains. Rows are unified per CDR3 protein, each entry keeping the most common DNA and genes. The sample table holds fewer than 550,000 distinct CDR3 sequences, of which more than 25% were seen once. The ten largest account for less than 15% of the sample. Specimen: PBMCs. These receptors were obtained from a human donor in good health (CMV status not recorded). Some clones in this sample may be carry-over from other donors' samples.

This clonotype occurred a few times. The CDR3 here is CASSLPGGLVNEQYF. The CDR3 DNA follows: TGTGCCAGCAGTCTCCCGGGGGGACTAGTTAACGAGCAGTACTTC. The chain has TRBV12-3 or TRBV12-4 and TRBJ2-7; 8 positions match TRBD2. The CDR3 extends over 15 amino acids. J lost 5 bases, V lost 5 bases, and 11 bases had no gene match.

In this sample, this clonotype turned up a few times. The chain uses TRBV19 and TRBJ1-1, with D tentatively TRBD1 (5 bases). CDR3 length: 12 residues. V was clipped by 6 bases and J by 11 bases, with 16 bases between them. Germline-derived CDR1 and CDR2 are LNHDA and SQIVND (reference sequence). The CDR3 loop is CASRPGIAEAFF. The CDR3 nucleotides are TGTGCCAGTAGGCCAGGGATTGCCGAGGCTTTCTTT.

This chain connects TRBV5-4 to TRBJ2-7; no firm D call. The CDR3 consists of 13 residues. V was shortened by 0 bases and J by 4 bases, with 8 bases between the two germline ends. CDR1 SGHNT and CDR2 YYREEE come from the germline V gene (reference sequence). For the CDR3, the DNA is TGTGCCAGCAGCTTGGATGTAGGGTACGAGCAGTACGTC. Its protein is CASSLDVGYEQYV.

The CDR3 here is CASSELDQLNEQYF. CDR3 sequence (DNA): TGTGCCAGCAGTGAATTGGATCAGCTTAACGAGCAGTACTTC. This chain joins TRBV6-1 and TRBJ2-7; D gene uncertain. Trimming shortened V by 2 bases and J by 5 bases, and 13 bases separated the two germline ends. This CDR3 is 14 amino acids long. The germline V gene has CDR1 MNHNS and CDR2 SASEGT.

This clonotype appeared a few times. This chain links TRBV7-9 with TRBJ2-7; D gene unclear. The V gene lost 5 bases and the J gene lost 3 bases, with 11 bases spanning the gap. The CDR3 consists of 13 residues. From germline, CDR1 is SEHNR and CDR2 FQNEAQ (reference sequence). The CDR3 sequence is CASSPSRVYEQYV. CDR3 nucleotide sequence: TGTGCCAGCAGCCCATCCCGGGTCTACGAGCAGTACGTC.

This chain joins TRBV6-2 or TRBV6-3 and TRBJ2-1; D call uncertain. This CDR3 contains 12 residues. Germline loops: CDR1 MNHEY, CDR2 SVGEGT. V was pared by 0 bases and J by 10 bases, with 7 bases between. The CDR3, as DNA: TGTGCCAGCAGTTACTCGTCGAGCGAGCAGTTCTTC. Translating it yields CASSYSSSEQFF.

This clonotype has just a few counts. The chain joins TRBV7-2 to TRBJ2-5; 8 bases line up with TRBD1. In germline, CDR1 is SGHTA, CDR2 FQGNSA. This CDR3 comprises 14 residues. The trim removed 4 bases at V and 5 bases at J, leaving 6 bases unmatched. CDR3 protein: CASSYQGAGETQYF. CDR3 coding DNA: TGTGCCAGCAGCTACCAGGGGGCGGGTGAGACCCAGTACTTC.

The chain carries TRBV20-1 and TRBJ1-2; D gene unclear. Germline values: CDR1 DFQATT, CDR2 SNEGSKA (reference sequence). V lost 3 bases and J 5 bases, leaving 13 bases between the germline ends. The CDR3 runs 13 residues. CDR3 protein: CSARAAESYGYTF. The CDR3 DNA follows: TGCAGTGCTAGGGCGGCGGAGTCTTATGGCTACACCTTC.

This chain connects TRBV12-3 or TRBV12-4 to TRBJ1-2; tentative D call: TRBD1 (6 bases). The CDR3 length is 14 residues. V lost 5 bases, J lost 4 bases, and 14 bases lay in between. The CDR3 region is CASSHRARPYGYTF. CDR3 DNA sequence: TGTGCCAGCAGTCACAGGGCTCGCCCCTATGGCTACACCTTC.

At least ten counts were recorded for this clonotype. The chain couples TRBV12-3 or TRBV12-4 to TRBJ2-7, with D unclear. The CDR3 is 13 amino acids. V lost 5 bases, J lost 7 bases, and 15 bases lay in between. CDR3 region: CASSQDPLREQYV. The CDR3 nucleotides are TGTGCCAGCAGTCAGGACCCCCTAAGGGAGCAGTACGTC.

The CDR3 DNA follows: TGTGCCAGCAGCGTAGCATCAGTAGACACTGAAGCTTTCTTT. It is translated as CASSVASVDTEAFF. The V gene is TRBV9, the J gene TRBJ1-1; no clear D gene. The CDR3 length is 14 residues. CDR1 is SGDLS, CDR2 YYNGEE, per germline. V was cut by 0 bases and J by 3 bases, with 9 bases left in between.

This clonotype was recorded a few times. V gene TRBV28 combines with J gene TRBJ2-7; 8 bases fit TRBD2. J was trimmed by 0 bases and V by 3 bases; bases with no gene match: 22. Germline CDR1 is MDHEN and CDR2 is SYDVKM. CDR3 length: 21 residues. The chain's CDR3 is CASSLVVGGWAGGTSSYEQYF. DNA for the CDR3: TGTGCCAGCAGTTTGGTGGTAGGGGGGTGGGCGGGAGGCACCAGCTCCTACGAGCAGTACTTC.

This clonotype was detected only a few times. This may be a read error: a much more frequent sequence differs by one nucleotide. The chain recombines TRBV7-8 with TRBJ2-7; D remains unclear. Germline V gene data show CDR1 as SGHVS and CDR2 as FQNEAQ. Trimming stripped 3 bases from V and 3 bases from J, with 3 bases between. CDR3 length equals 11 residues. DNA of the CDR3: TGTGCCAGCAGCTTCGTCTACGAGCAGTACTTC. Residues: CASSFVYEQYF.

This clonotype was observed a few times. The genes are TRBV7-2 and TRBJ2-3, with 8 bases matching TRBD2. V was clipped by 1 base and J by 4 bases; unmatched bases: 10. Germline V gives CDR1 SGHTA, CDR2 FQGNSA. The CDR3 runs 17 residues. CDR3 coding DNA: TGTGCCAGCAGCTTAGTCGCAGCGGGAGTTGGGGCAGATACGCAGTATTTT. Amino acids: CASSLVAAGVGADTQYF.

The gene calls are TRBV12-3 or TRBV12-4 and TRBJ1-6; no definite D call. The CDR3 covers 16 residues. V lost 6 bases and J lost 6, with 18 bases in between. CDR3 DNA: TGTGCCAGCAGAATTTCAGTCGGCAGTCTTAATTCACCCCTCCACTTT. It translates to CASRISVGSLNSPLHF.

The chain couples TRBV6-5 to TRBJ2-1, with 11 bases lining up with TRBD2. This CDR3 comprises 14 residues. Trimming took 6 bases from V and 6 from J; bases not matched to a gene: 4. Germline CDR1 MNHEY, CDR2 SVGAGI. CDR3 sequence (DNA): TGTGCCAGCAGACCCCTAGCGGGAGGCAATGAGCAGTTCTTC. Encoded protein: CASRPLAGGNEQFF.

Many counts were recorded for this clonotype. The CDR3 sequence: CASSEARTPGRGYTF. Here the CDR3 DNA reads TGTGCCAGCAGTGAAGCTCGGACACCCGGTCGGGGCTACACCTTC. V gene TRBV2 combines with J gene TRBJ1-2; D perhaps matches TRBD1 (5 bases). The CDR3 runs 15 residues. Germline lookup yields CDR1 SNHLY and CDR2 FYNNEI. Between the trimmed V and J ends, which lost 0 bases and 8 bases, there was a span of 16 bases. The full variable domain, with the rest looked up from reference TRBV2 and TRBJ1-2, is EPEVTQTPSHQVTQMGQEVILRCVPISNHLYFYWYRQILGQKVEFLVSFYNNEISEKSEIFDDQFSVERPDGSNFTLKIRSTKLEDSAMYFCASSEARTPGRGYTFGSGTRLTVV.

There are a few counts of this clonotype. CDR3 sequence (DNA): TGTGCCTGGTCGGGACAGGGGTACGGGCGAGGTCAGCCCCAGCATTTT. This encodes CAWSGQGYGRGQPQHF. The genes are TRBV30 and TRBJ1-5; 10 positions agree with TRBD1. There are 16 residues in the CDR3. The germline V gene has CDR1 GTSNPN and CDR2 SVGIG (reference sequence). J gave up 6 bases and V 5 bases, and 13 bases lay outside the gene matches.

This clonotype was found a few times. The V gene is TRBV19, the J gene TRBJ2-7; 14 nucleotides agree with TRBD2. Germline CDR1 is LNHDA and CDR2 is SQIVND (reference sequence). V shed 5 bases, J shed 4 bases, and the junction held 10 bases outside the gene matches. The CDR3 has 17 residues. CDR3 sequence (DNA): TGTGCCAGTAGTGCTTCACCGGGACTAGCGGGAGCGTACGAGCAGTACTTC. Translated: CASSASPGLAGAYEQYF.

This clonotype has just a few counts. The chain uses TRBV7-9 and TRBJ2-5; TRBD2 matches 11 bases. Trimming at V came to 3 bases and at J to 5 bases, leaving 14 bases not matched to a gene. Germline V CDR1 and CDR2: SEHNR, FQNEAQ (reference sequence). CDR3 size: 18 residues. The CDR3 protein is CASSFGIGTSGVVETQYF. CDR3 bases: TGTGCCAGCAGCTTCGGAATTGGGACTAGCGGAGTTGTGGAGACCCAGTACTTC.

This clonotype has just a few counts. This chain joins TRBV12-3 or TRBV12-4 and TRBJ1-5; 9 nucleotides line up with TRBD1. The CDR3 totals 15 residues. The V gene end was trimmed by 6 bases and the J gene end by 1 base; junction bases not matched to a gene: 4. The DNA for the CDR3 is TGTGCCAGCAGACTGACAGGGGGAAGCAATCAGCCCCAGCATTTT. Its translation: CASRLTGGSNQPQHF.

V usage is TRBV5-6 and J usage is TRBJ2-5; weak D call: TRBD1 (6 bases). CDR1 SGHDT and CDR2 YYEEEE come from the germline V gene. V was trimmed by 5 bases and J by 4 bases, leaving 15 bases between them. CDR3 length: 14 amino acids. The CDR3 coding sequence is TGTGCCAGCAGGGCACAGGGTTCCCTAGAGACCCAGTACTTC. Translated, it gives CASRAQGSLETQYF.

This sequence joins TRBV2 and TRBJ2-1, with 7 bases aligning to TRBD2. The CDR3 runs to 16 residues. Germline lookup yields CDR1 SNHLY and CDR2 FYNNEI. V shed 6 bases and J 0 bases; nucleotides not matched to a gene: 8. The CDR3 sequence: CASRTILAFSYNEQFF. The CDR3 region has the DNA TGTGCCAGCAGGACCATACTAGCGTTCTCCTACAATGAGCAGTTCTTC.

This clonotype was seen a handful of times. The chain is built from TRBV6-2 or TRBV6-3 and TRBJ2-2, with a weak D call TRBD2 (5 bases). V was trimmed by 8 bases and J by 4 bases, leaving 8 bases between them. CDR3 size: 12 residues. Germline-derived CDR1 and CDR2 are MNHEY and SVGEGT. The DNA of the CDR3 is TGTGCCAGCGGACTTTTCACCGGGGAGCTGTTTTTT. This sequence encodes CASGLFTGELFF.

This clonotype was picked up a small number of times. This chain links TRBV20-1 with TRBJ2-3, with D perhaps being TRBD1 or TRBD2 (6 bases each). CDR1 DFQATT and CDR2 SNEGSKA come from the germline V gene (reference sequence). The V gene lost 3 bases and the J gene lost 4 bases, with 11 bases spanning the gap. The CDR3 extends over 13 amino acids. The CDR3 coding sequence is TGCAGTGCTAGCACCGGGGGCGCAGATACGCAGTATTTT. Translating it yields CSASTGGADTQYF.

The chain couples TRBV20-1 to TRBJ2-6, with D maybe TRBD1 (6 bases). Germline-derived CDR1 and CDR2 are DFQATT and SNEGSKA (reference sequence). The CDR3 is 16 residues long. Trimming cost V 0 bases and J 0 bases, with 9 bases left between them. The CDR3 DNA reads TGCAGTGCTAGAGAGACAGGCTACTCTGGGGCCAACGTCCTGACTTTC. Translated: CSARETGYSGANVLTF.

The V and J genes are TRBV10-1 and TRBJ2-1, with TRBD2 identical over 7 bases. V lost 3 bases to trimming and J lost 7 bases; unmatched junction nucleotides: 9. Germline V gene data show CDR1 as WNHNN and CDR2 as SYGVQD (reference sequence). CDR3 length: 15 amino acids. The CDR3 loop is CASSDPGGRPNEQFF. In DNA, the CDR3 is TGCGCCAGCAGTGATCCTGGCGGGAGACCGAATGAGCAGTTCTTC.

The chain uses TRBV5-1 and TRBJ1-3; perhaps TRBD1 as D (5 bases). Trimming removed 1 base from V and 0 bases from J, with 14 bases in between. This CDR3 is built from 17 residues. Germline V CDR1 and CDR2: SGHRS, YFSETQ. Here the CDR3 DNA reads TGCGCCAGCAGCTTGTATTTGGGGACGGTCTCTGGAAACACCATATATTTT. Its translation is CASSLYLGTVSGNTIYF.